Each of the 32 T cell receptor beta chains below was sequenced from the same sample in a study of cytomegalovirus exposure and HLA in healthy donors. With 60 Vbeta and 13 Jbeta primers, the PCR was carried out. Assay: immunoSEQ multiplex PCR; the TCRdb copy retains only in-frame clones and omits some. Counted here are 85,000 to 130,000 clones, roughly 80% occurring once; the ten biggest clones make up 3.6%. The material sequenced was PBMCs. The receptors come from a man aged 55 to 69 in good health and CMV-seronegative.

The chain uses TRBV4-3 and TRBJ2-1, with TRBD2 identical over 7 bases. The CDR3 runs to 15 residues. V dropped 5 bases and J dropped 5; count of bases not matched to a gene: 9. The V gene's germline CDR1 is LGHNA and CDR2 YSLEER. DNA of the CDR3: TGCGCCAGCAGCTTGGGTCTAGCGGAGAACAATGAGCAGTTCTTC. This encodes CASSLGLAENNEQFF.

This chain connects TRBV19 to TRBJ1-5; a weak D match, TRBD1 (6 bases). The V gene's germline CDR1 is LNHDA and CDR2 SQIVND (reference sequence). Trimming stripped 6 bases from V and 8 bases from J, with 14 bases between. CDR3 length: 13 residues. Here the CDR3 reads CASRGTTEKPQHF. DNA of the CDR3: TGTGCCAGTAGAGGGACAACTGAGAAGCCCCAGCATTTT. Based on the CDR3 plus reference TRBV19 and TRBJ1-5, the full variable domain is DGGITQSPKYLFRKEGQNVTLSCEQNLNHDAMYWYRQDPGQGLRLIYYSQIVNDFQKGDIAEGYSVSREKKESFPLTVTSAQKNPTAFYLCASRGTTEKPQHFGDGTRLSIL.

The chain uses TRBV10-2 and TRBJ2-3; no firm D call. The CDR3 has 12 amino acids. Trimming left V 4 bases short and J 5 bases short, with 7 bases between. CDR1 and CDR2 from the germline V gene are WSHSY and SAAADI. CDR3: CASSGHLDTQYF. CDR3 coding DNA: TGCGCCAGCAGTGGACATCTAGATACGCAGTATTTT.

V gene TRBV4-3 combines with J gene TRBJ2-1; D not resolved. Trimming removed 0 bases at V and 9 bases at J, with 12 bases between. The CDR3 sequence is 14 residues long. Germline loops: CDR1 LGHNA, CDR2 YSLEER. This CDR3 is CASSQERLPGEQFF. The CDR3 coding sequence is TGCGCCAGCAGCCAAGAACGACTCCCCGGTGAGCAGTTCTTC.

This rearrangement joins TRBV4-2 to TRBJ1-2, with TRBD1 as a possible D gene (6 bases). Germline V CDR1 and CDR2: LGHNA, YNFKEQ. This CDR3 has 16 residues. The germline V and J ends were trimmed by 6 bases and 6 bases, with 23 bases remaining between them. The CDR3 is CASSLDRPNLLDGYTF. CDR3 coding DNA: TGTGCCAGCAGTCTCGACAGGCCTAATCTTTTGGATGGCTACACCTTC.

This clone was counted a single time. Other DNA sequences in the same sample also yield this CDR3. The rearrangement links TRBV9 to TRBJ1-3, with 12 bases matching TRBD1. The CDR3 covers 16 residues. V lost 3 bases to trimming and J lost 2 bases; unmatched junction nucleotides: 3. Germline CDR1 is SGDLS and CDR2 is YYNGEE. The chain's CDR3 is CASSARDRGPGNTIYF. The CDR3 nucleotides are TGTGCCAGCAGCGCCAGGGACAGGGGGCCTGGAAACACCATATATTTT.

This clone came up a few times. V usage is TRBV15 and J usage is TRBJ1-4; D uncertain. In germline, CDR1 is LNHNV, CDR2 YYDKDF (reference sequence). Trimming removed 1 base from V and 7 bases from J, with 13 bases in between. The CDR3 length is 15 residues. The CDR3 loop reads CATSRVEGWSEKLFF. Written as DNA, the CDR3 is TGTGCCACCAGCAGAGTGGAGGGTTGGAGTGAAAAACTGTTTTTT.

The chain carries TRBV7-6 and TRBJ2-1; a weak D match, TRBD2 (6 bases). This CDR3 has 13 amino acids. Germline V gene sequence: CDR1 SGHVS, CDR2 FNYEAQ. V was pared by 5 bases and J by 9 bases, with 14 bases between. The CDR3 DNA sequence: TGTGCCAGCAGCAAGACTAGTATCGGTGAGCAGTTCTTC. Translation: CASSKTSIGEQFF. Full variable domain (missing parts from reference TRBV7-6 and TRBJ2-1): GAGVSQSPRYKVTKRGQDVALRCDPISGHVSLYWYRQALGQGPEFLTYFNYEAQQDKSGLPNDRFSAERPEGSISTLTIQRTEQRDSAMYRCASSKTSIGEQFFGPGTRLTVL.

V is TRBV5-4 and J is TRBJ2-1; 7 bases fit TRBD2. J gave up 2 bases and V 3 bases, and 2 bases lay outside the gene matches. The CDR3 has 14 amino acids. The germline V gene has CDR1 SGHNT and CDR2 YYREEE (reference sequence). The DNA for the CDR3 is TGTGCCAGCAGCTCTGGGACTACCTACAATGAGCAGTTCTTC. Residues: CASSSGTTYNEQFF.

The J gene is TRBJ2-4, the V gene TRBV4-3; 9 bases map to TRBD1. The germline V gene encodes CDR1 LGHNA and CDR2 YSLEER. Trimming at V came to 1 base and at J to 6 bases, leaving 4 bases not matched to a gene. The CDR3 extends over 15 amino acids. The CDR3 loop is CASSQGGQGGNIQYF. DNA of the CDR3: TGCGCCAGCAGCCAAGGGGGACAGGGAGGAAACATTCAGTACTTC.

This clone was detected only once. V gene TRBV28 combines with J gene TRBJ1-4; D perhaps matches TRBD1 (5 bases). The length of the CDR3 is 16 residues. Germline V gene sequence: CDR1 MDHEN, CDR2 SYDVKM. The ends were cut back, 4 bases at V and 2 bases at J, with 14 bases in the middle. The CDR3 DNA reads as TGTGCCAGCAGTTCCCCAGGCGGGGCGACTAATGAAAAACTGTTTTTT. It specifies CASSSPGGATNEKLFF.

In its sample, this clone was seen once. This sequence joins TRBV6-1 and TRBJ2-7; 14 nucleotides match TRBD2. The germline CDR1 and CDR2 sequences are MNHNS and SASEGT. V lost 6 bases and J lost 2; bases outside the gene matches: 3. CDR3 length: 15 residues. CDR3 in amino acids: CASRLTSGGAYEQYF. CDR3 sequence (DNA): TGTGCCAGCAGATTGACTAGCGGGGGGGCCTACGAGCAGTACTTC.

This chain uses TRBV6-6 with TRBJ2-5, with 7 bases aligning to TRBD2. Trimming at V came to 7 bases and at J to 3 bases, leaving 8 bases not matched to a gene. This CDR3 has 14 residues. Looked up from germline, CDR1 is MNHNY and CDR2 is SVGAGI (reference sequence). The CDR3 DNA reads as TGTGCCAGCAAGCCAGCGGGGAATGAAGAGACCCAGTACTTC. Translated, it gives CASKPAGNEETQYF.

A single count supports this clone. This sequence joins TRBV6-4 and TRBJ2-1; 9 bases align to TRBD1. Germline assignment: CDR1 MRHNA and CDR2 SNTAGT. The ends lost 3 bases at V and 9 bases at J; junction bases unmatched: 9. CDR3 size: 15 residues. DNA of the CDR3: TGTGCCAGCAGTGAAGAGGGACAGGGCTATACTGAGCAGTTCTTC. Its translation: CASSEEGQGYTEQFF.

This sequence joins TRBV18 and TRBJ2-2; D not resolved. CDR1 and CDR2 from the germline V gene are KGHSH and LQKENI. With 3 bases removed from V and 7 bases from J, the gap between germline ends came to 12 bases. CDR3 size: 14 residues. CDR3 in DNA: TGTGCCAGCTCACCGGGTTTAGCCGTCGGGGAGCTGTTTTTT. Protein sequence: CASSPGLAVGELFF.

This clone was detected only a few times. This chain uses TRBV5-1 with TRBJ2-2; 7 bases fit TRBD1. With 4 bases clipped from V and 4 bases from J, the junction kept 7 bases outside the gene matches. Germline-derived CDR1 and CDR2 are SGHRS and YFSETQ. This CDR3 is 15 amino acids long. CDR3 in amino acids: CASSAGQVTTGELFF. As DNA, the CDR3 is TGCGCCAGCAGCGCCGGACAGGTTACCACCGGGGAGCTGTTTTTT.

The CDR3 reads CASSRTSGDQPQHF. DNA of the CDR3: TGTGCCAGCAGCCGAACCTCAGGGGATCAGCCCCAGCATTTT. The V call is TRBV6-5, the J call TRBJ1-5; tentatively, D is TRBD1 (6 bases). The CDR3 extends over 14 amino acids. The germline V gene encodes CDR1 MNHEY and CDR2 SVGAGI. The V end lost 6 bases, the J end lost 5 bases, and 14 bases lay between the germline ends.

The genes are TRBV29-1 and TRBJ2-2; 10 bases are shared with TRBD1. The CDR3 covers 14 residues. The J segment lost 4 bases and the V segment lost 6 bases, leaving 5 bases of the junction unmatched. From germline, CDR1 is SQVTM and CDR2 ANQGSEA. This chain's CDR3 is CSVPDRGITGELFF. The DNA of the CDR3 is TGCAGCGTCCCGGACAGGGGGATCACCGGGGAGCTGTTTTTT.

The rearrangement links TRBV6-6 to TRBJ1-5, with a weak D call TRBD1 (6 bases). CDR1 MNHNY and CDR2 SVGAGI come from the germline V gene (reference sequence). V lost 7 bases to trimming and J lost 6 bases, with 19 bases between them. The CDR3 totals 15 residues. The CDR3 DNA is TGTGCCAGCAATTCACCGGGACAAAGGGGTCAGCCCCAGCATTTT. Translating gives CASNSPGQRGQPQHF.

The chain is built from TRBV7-9 and TRBJ1-6; 9 bases match TRBD1. V lost 1 base to trimming and J lost 10 bases; unmatched junction nucleotides: 5. Germline CDR1 and CDR2: SEHNR and FQNEAQ (reference sequence). CDR3 length equals 15 residues. Here the CDR3 DNA reads TGTGCCAGCAGCTTAGGGGACAGGGTACAATCACCCCTCCACTTT. Translation gives CASSLGDRVQSPLHF.

This clone was seen just once. The rearrangement uses TRBV6-5 and TRBJ2-7; perhaps TRBD1 as D (6 bases). This CDR3 is 15 amino acids long. From germline, CDR1 is MNHEY and CDR2 SVGAGI. V shed 6 bases and J shed 3 bases, with 18 bases lying between them. CDR3 protein: CASRRLDSVVYEQYV. The CDR3 DNA reads as TGTGCCAGCAGGAGATTGGACAGTGTCGTCTACGAGCAGTACGTC.

The chain combines TRBV18 with TRBJ2-2; a possible D gene is TRBD1 (6 bases). V shed 1 base and J shed 5 bases, with 8 bases lying between them. Germline values: CDR1 KGHSH, CDR2 LQKENI. The length of the CDR3 is 14 residues. The CDR3 protein is CASSPLDRTGELFF. The DNA for the CDR3 is TGTGCCAGCTCACCACTGGACAGAACCGGGGAGCTGTTTTTT. The full variable domain, rest sourced from reference TRBV18 and TRBJ2-2, is NAGVMQNPRHLVRRRGQEARLRCSPMKGHSHVYWYRQLPEEGLKFMVYLQKENIIDESGMPKERFSAEFPKEGPSILRIQQVVRGDSAAYFCASSPLDRTGELFFGEGSRLTVL.

A single count supports this clone. The chain recombines TRBV7-2 with TRBJ2-3, with D hard to call. The CDR3 has 17 amino acids. Trimming left V 3 bases short and J 0 bases short, with 16 bases between. Germline V gene lookup returns CDR1 SGHTA and CDR2 FQGNSA. The CDR3 is CASSFNFRSPSTDTQYF. The CDR3 DNA is TGTGCCAGCAGCTTTAATTTCAGGTCTCCTAGCACAGATACGCAGTATTTT.

This chain links TRBV19 with TRBJ1-6; the D gene is possibly TRBD1 (5 bases). This CDR3 region has 13 residues. Trimming took off 7 bases at V and 7 bases at J, with 11 bases between the two ends. Germline V CDR1 and CDR2: LNHDA, SQIVND (reference sequence). The CDR3 DNA follows: TGTGCCAGTAAGGAAGGGGAAAATTCACCCCTCCACTTT. It specifies CASKEGENSPLHF.

The chain is built from TRBV7-2 and TRBJ1-6; no firm D call. V dropped 1 base and J dropped 10 bases, with 14 bases sitting between them. The CDR3 runs 15 residues. CDR1 SGHTA and CDR2 FQGNSA come from the germline V gene. DNA for the CDR3: TGTGCCAGCAGCTTAGGACCCGGGGAACGATCACCCCTCCACTTT. Amino acids: CASSLGPGERSPLHF.

This clone was counted a few times. This chain joins TRBV13 and TRBJ2-5; the D gene is possibly TRBD2 (6 bases). The CDR3 runs 20 residues. Germline CDR1 reads PRHDT; CDR2 reads FYEKMQ (reference sequence). Trimming removed 1 base from V and 5 bases from J, with 29 bases in between. CDR3 coding DNA: TGTGCCAGCAGCTTAGACGGCGGGGTCGGGACCCATCCCGGATCCGAGACCCAGTACTTC. Translated, it gives CASSLDGGVGTHPGSETQYF.

The genes are TRBV5-1 and TRBJ1-4, with D uncertain. V was trimmed by 6 bases and J by 4 bases, leaving 13 bases between them. Germline V gene sequence: CDR1 SGHRS, CDR2 YFSETQ. There are 14 residues in the CDR3. The CDR3 is CASKDPRDNEKLFF. The CDR3 DNA is TGCGCCAGCAAGGACCCGAGGGATAATGAAAAACTGTTTTTT.

The J gene is TRBJ2-5, the V gene TRBV19; possible D gene TRBD2, 5 bases. Germline-derived CDR1 and CDR2 are LNHDA and SQIVND (reference sequence). Trimming took 5 bases from V and 5 from J, leaving 12 bases between them. This CDR3 comprises 13 residues. CDR3 sequence (DNA): TGTGCCAGTAGTTCTGGCGGGTGGGAGACCCAGTACTTC. Amino acid sequence: CASSSGGWETQYF.

The chain employs TRBV29-1 and TRBJ1-1, with D hard to call. The CDR3 consists of 15 residues. The V and J ends lost 4 bases and 1 base respectively, with 16 bases between them. Germline V gene data show CDR1 as SQVTM and CDR2 as ANQGSEA. The CDR3 DNA sequence: TGCAGCGTTGCCCGGAGTGGTCGTTCGAACACTGAAGCTTTCTTT. Protein: CSVARSGRSNTEAFF.

The rearrangement links TRBV5-1 to TRBJ2-5, with a weak D call TRBD1 (5 bases). The germline gives CDR1 SGHRS, CDR2 YFSETQ. Trimming took 0 bases from V and 5 from J, leaving 11 bases between them. The CDR3 runs to 14 residues. In DNA form, the CDR3 reads TGCGCCAGCAGCTTGGTGCCAGGGCGGGAGACCCAGTACTTC. The encoded protein is CASSLVPGRETQYF.

The V gene is TRBV2, the J gene TRBJ2-1; possible D gene TRBD1, 6 bases. Per germline, CDR1 SNHLY and CDR2 FYNNEI. The CDR3 totals 13 residues. V shed 5 bases and J shed 5 bases, with 10 bases lying between them. CDR3 bases: TGTGCCAGCAGTCTCACAGGGAACAATGAGCAGTTCTTC. Its protein product is CASSLTGNNEQFF.

V usage is TRBV2 and J usage is TRBJ1-1; the D is unclear. Germline V gives CDR1 SNHLY, CDR2 FYNNEI. V dropped 3 bases and J dropped 1 base, with 6 bases sitting between them. The length of the CDR3 is 13 residues. CDR3 amino acids: CASSEYRNTEAFF. The CDR3 DNA reads TGTGCCAGCAGTGAGTATCGGAACACTGAAGCTTTCTTT.